A single sample is the source of the 30 T cell receptor beta chains below, sequenced in a study of T-cell memory formation after mild COVID-19. TCRdb fed the 5' RACE reads into MiXCR, producing one record per CDR3 protein. Of fewer than 250,000 distinct CDR3 sequences listed, more than 9% were seen once; the top ten hold 3% to 3.5%. Sequenced material: PBMCs or a T cell subset sorted from them (not recorded which). Source of these receptors: a man aged 18 to 30 who had mild COVID-19 (a few samples of this study predate the infection). Cell type and time point are not known.

V and J are TRBV30 and TRBJ1-5; D possibly corresponds to TRBD1 (5 bases). Trimming shortened V by 3 bases and J by 3 bases, and 12 bases separated the two germline ends. The germline CDR1 and CDR2 sequences are GTSNPN and SVGIG (reference sequence). The CDR3 runs to 14 residues. CDR3: CAWRGGADNQPQHF. Here the CDR3 DNA reads TGTGCCTGGAGGGGGGGAGCGGACAATCAGCCCCAGCATTTT.

This chain joins TRBV6-5 and TRBJ2-3; 7 bases fit TRBD1. Germline CDR1 MNHEY, CDR2 SVGAGI. The CDR3 sequence is 13 residues long. Losses at the gene ends were 7 bases for V and 4 bases for J; bases not matched to a gene: 5. This chain's CDR3 is CASTRTGSDTQYF. The CDR3 bases are TGTGCCAGCACCAGGACAGGTTCAGATACGCAGTATTTT.

J is TRBJ1-1 and V is TRBV15, with 8 bases matching TRBD1. Trimming cost V 4 bases and J 3 bases; bases outside gene matches: 10. The germline gives CDR1 LNHNV, CDR2 YYDKDF (reference sequence). The CDR3 is 16 residues long. The CDR3 DNA sequence: TGTGCCACCAGCACCCGGGACAGGAGTCCCTACACTGAAGCTTTCTTT. Protein: CATSTRDRSPYTEAFF.

V is TRBV18 and J is TRBJ1-1, with D unresolved. This CDR3 spans 15 amino acids. The V gene's germline CDR1 is KGHSH and CDR2 LQKENI. Trimming took off 2 bases at V and 0 bases at J, with 10 bases between the two ends. The CDR3 loop reads CASSPLARLNTEAFF. CDR3 DNA sequence: TGTGCCAGCTCACCATTAGCCAGGCTGAACACTGAAGCTTTCTTT.

The chain employs TRBV20-1 and TRBJ2-5; 11 bases line up with TRBD2. This CDR3 contains 15 residues. V shed 2 bases and J 5 bases; nucleotides not matched to a gene: 7. CDR1 and CDR2 from the germline V gene are DFQATT and SNEGSKA (reference sequence). The CDR3 loop is CSARLAGGPLETQYF. The CDR3 nucleotides are TGCAGTGCTAGATTAGCGGGGGGGCCTCTGGAGACCCAGTACTTC.

This clonotype was counted between two and nine times. V gene TRBV7-3 combines with J gene TRBJ2-3, with D maybe TRBD2 (5 bases). This CDR3 comprises 14 residues. V dropped 5 bases and J dropped 5 bases, with 14 bases sitting between them. CDR1 SGHTA and CDR2 FQGTGA come from the germline V gene. The chain's CDR3 is CASSRQAVGDTQYF. The CDR3 bases are TGTGCCAGCAGCCGCCAAGCGGTCGGAGATACGCAGTATTTT.

This clonotype turned up a few times. The CDR3 loop reads CASSPRTDSPLHF. CDR3 coding DNA: TGTGCCAGCAGCCCACGGACTGATTCACCCCTCCACTTT. V gene TRBV14 combines with J gene TRBJ1-6; D unresolved. Germline lookup yields CDR1 SGHDN and CDR2 FVKESK. CDR3 size: 13 residues. V lost 4 bases to trimming and J lost 8 bases, with 9 bases between them.

This clonotype was picked up many times. This sequence joins TRBV7-8 and TRBJ1-1, with D perhaps TRBD1 (6 bases). Per germline, CDR1 SGHVS and CDR2 FQNEAQ. V lost 7 bases to trimming and J lost 11 bases, with 20 bases between them. CDR3 size: 13 residues. The CDR3: CASMGRGRRVAFF. Written as DNA, the CDR3 is TGTGCCAGCATGGGGCGGGGGCGCCGGGTCGCTTTCTTT.

This clonotype was seen only a few times. The V gene is TRBV6-5, the J gene TRBJ2-3; 7 nucleotides agree with TRBD1. V dropped 10 bases and J dropped 6; count of bases not matched to a gene: 10. The length of the CDR3 is 13 residues. Germline V lookup: CDR1 MNHEY, CDR2 SVGAGI. CDR3 region: CATGTDLPDTQYF. DNA of the CDR3: TGTGCCACCGGGACAGACCTGCCGGATACGCAGTATTTT.

This chain joins TRBV7-2 and TRBJ2-3, with TRBD1 identical over 8 bases. The germline gives CDR1 SGHTA, CDR2 FQGNSA. This CDR3 comprises 16 residues. Losses at the gene ends were 3 bases for V and 1 base for J; bases not matched to a gene: 6. The CDR3 DNA follows: TGTGCCAGCAGCTTGACAGGGGCCAGGGGCACAGATACGCAGTATTTT. This translates into CASSLTGARGTDTQYF.

There are a few counts of this clonotype. The chain recombines TRBV12-3 or TRBV12-4 with TRBJ2-5; TRBD1 matches 7 bases. V was pared by 5 bases and J by 5 bases, with 11 bases of the junction left unmatched. The CDR3 has 15 residues. The CDR3 loop reads CASSPKTGWTETQYF. In DNA, the CDR3 is TGTGCCAGCAGTCCCAAGACAGGGTGGACGGAGACCCAGTACTTC.

A few counts support this clonotype. The gene calls are TRBV12-3 or TRBV12-4 and TRBJ2-3; possibly TRBD1 or TRBD2 for D (5 bases each). V dropped 5 bases and J dropped 2 bases, with 8 bases sitting between them. The CDR3 totals 13 residues. The CDR3 loop reads CASSGTLTDTQYF. The CDR3 DNA reads TGTGCCAGCAGTGGGACCCTCACAGATACGCAGTATTTT.

This clonotype has a handful of counts. This rearrangement joins TRBV5-6 to TRBJ2-7; TRBD1 matches at 9 bases. This CDR3 contains 15 residues. V lost 4 bases, J lost 9 bases, and 14 bases stayed unmatched. Germline lookup yields CDR1 SGHDT and CDR2 YYEEEE. CDR3 sequence (DNA): TGTGCCAGCAGCCGGGGACAGGGATTACCTACGAGGCAGTACGTC. Translation: CASSRGQGLPTRQYV.

This clonotype was detected a few times. The V gene is TRBV7-2, the J gene TRBJ2-7, with D possibly matching TRBD1 (6 bases). Germline CDR1 is SGHTA and CDR2 is FQGNSA. The CDR3 contains 15 residues. V dropped 3 bases and J dropped 1 base, with 13 bases sitting between them. This chain's CDR3 is CASSLAVGQSYEQYF. The CDR3 bases are TGTGCCAGCAGCTTGGCAGTGGGACAATCCTACGAGCAGTACTTC.

The V call is TRBV6-5, the J call TRBJ1-4; D remains ambiguous. V lost 3 bases and J 1 base, leaving 6 bases between the germline ends. Germline V gene sequence: CDR1 MNHEY, CDR2 SVGAGI. CDR3 length equals 14 residues. Here the CDR3 reads CASSYVRTNEKLFF. CDR3 nucleotide sequence: TGTGCCAGCAGTTATGTCAGAACTAATGAAAAACTGTTTTTT.

The V and J genes are TRBV15 and TRBJ2-1; 9 nucleotides line up with TRBD2. With V trimmed by 3 bases and J by 4 bases, 4 bases remained unmatched. The CDR3 totals 15 residues. Germline V gives CDR1 LNHNV, CDR2 YYDKDF (reference sequence). The CDR3 nucleotides read TGTGCCACCAGCAGTAGCGGGGGCGGGTACAATGAGCAGTTCTTC. It is translated as CATSSSGGGYNEQFF.

In its sample, this clonotype was seen a few times. The rearrangement links TRBV5-1 to TRBJ1-5; D remains unclear. The V end was cut by 5 bases, the J end by 4 bases, with 16 bases between. The CDR3 contains 15 residues. Germline V CDR1 and CDR2: SGHRS, YFSETQ. This CDR3 is CASSPEIGPNQPQHF. DNA of the CDR3: TGCGCCAGCAGTCCCGAGATCGGACCGAATCAGCCCCAGCATTTT.

This clonotype has a handful of counts. This sequence joins TRBV5-5 and TRBJ1-6; D possibly corresponds to TRBD1 (6 bases). The V end lost 0 bases, the J end lost 5 bases, and 12 bases lay between the germline ends. There are 16 residues in the CDR3. Germline CDR1 is SGHKS and CDR2 is YYEKEE (reference sequence). The CDR3, as DNA: TGTGCCAGCAGCTTGGAGACAGGACCAAATAATTCACCCCTCCACTTT. It is translated as CASSLETGPNNSPLHF.

J is TRBJ2-3 and V is TRBV6-2 or TRBV6-3; 7 positions agree with TRBD2. CDR1 is MNHEY, CDR2 SVGEGT, per germline. V was clipped by 4 bases and J by 6 bases; unmatched bases: 7. The CDR3 sequence is 14 residues long. CDR3 region: CASSWSGEGDTQYF. In DNA, the CDR3 is TGTGCCAGCAGTTGGAGCGGGGAGGGGGATACGCAGTATTTT.

The chain is built from TRBV3-1 and TRBJ2-3, with TRBD2 matching over 9 bases. Germline V lookup: CDR1 LGHDT, CDR2 YNNKEL (reference sequence). The CDR3 extends over 21 amino acids. Trimming at V came to 0 bases and at J to 1 base, leaving 17 bases not matched to a gene. The CDR3 sequence is CASSQDSPAGGRQRGTDTQYF. The CDR3 DNA reads as TGTGCCAGCAGCCAAGACTCCCCAGCGGGGGGCCGGCAGCGTGGCACAGATACGCAGTATTTT.

This chain uses TRBV2 with TRBJ1-1; D might be TRBD1 (5 bases). Germline CDR1 is SNHLY and CDR2 is FYNNEI. V was cut by 3 bases and J by 5 bases, with 25 bases left in between. The CDR3 runs 18 residues. The CDR3 coding sequence is TGTGCCAGCAGTGATGGGGGGATTGCAGGCGGGTTTAGGACTGAAGCTTTCTTT. Amino acid sequence: CASSDGGIAGGFRTEAFF.

The sample holds a few counts of this clonotype. CDR3: CASSPRDTANYGYTF. CDR3 nucleotide sequence: TGTGCCAGCTCACCCCGGGACACTGCTAACTATGGCTACACCTTC. The chain is built from TRBV18 and TRBJ1-2; D may be TRBD1 (6 bases). Trimming stripped 3 bases from V and 0 bases from J, with 11 bases between. Germline V gene lookup returns CDR1 KGHSH and CDR2 LQKENI. The CDR3 length is 15 residues. The full variable domain, its missing parts supplied by reference TRBV18 and TRBJ1-2, is NAGVMQNPRHLVRRRGQEARLRCSPMKGHSHVYWYRQLPEEGLKFMVYLQKENIIDESGMPKERFSAEFPKEGPSILRIQQVVRGDSAAYFCASSPRDTANYGYTFGSGTRLTVV.

This clonotype was recorded many times. V is TRBV4-2 and J is TRBJ1-6; 8 positions agree with TRBD1. This CDR3 has 17 residues. Trimming at V came to 3 bases and at J to 8 bases, leaving 12 bases not matched to a gene. Germline V gene data show CDR1 as LGHNA and CDR2 as YNFKEQ. Here the CDR3 reads CASSQVRVGTGYSPLHF. The DNA for the CDR3 is TGTGCCAGCAGCCAGGTACGGGTTGGGACAGGCTATTCACCCCTCCACTTT.

This clonotype was seen a handful of times. The chain uses TRBV20-1 and TRBJ2-2; D is uncertain. V lost 2 bases to trimming and J lost 4 bases, with 11 bases between them. From germline, CDR1 is DFQATT and CDR2 SNEGSKA (reference sequence). This CDR3 is 14 amino acids long. Here the CDR3 reads CSARSPEITGELFF. The CDR3 nucleotides are TGCAGTGCTAGAAGTCCAGAGATCACCGGGGAGCTGTTTTTT.

The CDR3 protein is CASSGGGAGNTIYF. CDR3 nucleotides: TGTGCCAGCAGTGGAGGAGGGGCTGGAAACACCATATATTTT. The chain joins TRBV6-1 to TRBJ1-3, with D possibly matching TRBD1 (5 bases). V lost 4 bases, J lost 2 bases, and 9 bases lay in between. The CDR3 covers 14 residues. CDR1 MNHNS and CDR2 SASEGT come from the germline V gene.

This clonotype came up many times. The V and J genes are TRBV3-1 and TRBJ2-5, with 8 bases that match TRBD2. This CDR3 has 14 residues. The ends lost 6 bases at V and 4 bases at J; junction bases unmatched: 7. Germline V gives CDR1 LGHDT, CDR2 YNNKEL (reference sequence). CDR3 DNA: TGTGCCAGCAGTTTCGCGGGGGGTGGAGAGACCCAGTACTTC. Amino acid sequence: CASSFAGGGETQYF.

This clonotype was observed many times. This chain uses TRBV6-2 or TRBV6-3 with TRBJ1-2; TRBD1 agrees at 7 bases. V shed 7 bases, J shed 3 bases, and the junction held 29 bases outside the gene matches. The germline V gene encodes CDR1 MNHEY and CDR2 SVGEGT. This CDR3 has 21 amino acids. CDR3 in DNA: TGTGCCAGCACCCTTTTATGGGACAGCTGGATATCAGGGGCGCGTCACTATGGCTACACCTTC. It yields the protein CASTLLWDSWISGARHYGYTF.

This clonotype was recorded at least ten times. CDR3 bases: TGTGCCAGCAGCCCAGGAACTGGAAACACCATATATTTT. Its protein product is CASSPGTGNTIYF. V gene TRBV7-7 combines with J gene TRBJ1-3; no clear D gene. Trimming took off 5 bases at V and 2 bases at J, with 7 bases between the two ends. Germline V gene lookup returns CDR1 SSHAT and CDR2 FNYEAQ (reference sequence). This CDR3 comprises 13 residues.

This clonotype was recorded a few times. The J gene is TRBJ1-6, the V gene TRBV9; the D is unclear. With 1 base removed from V and 11 bases from J, the gap between germline ends came to 10 bases. The CDR3 is 13 residues long. Germline V gives CDR1 SGDLS, CDR2 YYNGEE. The CDR3: CASSVQIGAPLHF. As DNA, the CDR3 is TGTGCCAGCAGCGTACAGATCGGGGCACCCCTCCACTTT. Drawing the rest from reference TRBV9 and TRBJ1-6, the complete variable domain is DSGVTQTPKHLITATGQRVTLRCSPRSGDLSVYWYQQSLDQGLQFLIQYYNGEERAKGNILERFSAQQFPDLHSELNLSSLELGDSALYFCASSVQIGAPLHFGNGTRLTVT.

This clonotype showed up many times. The chain is built from TRBV27 and TRBJ2-4, with 9 bases aligning to TRBD2. Germline CDR1 is MNHEY and CDR2 is SMNVEV (reference sequence). J was trimmed by 8 bases and V by 2 bases; bases with no gene match: 16. This CDR3 is 18 amino acids long. CDR3 DNA: TGTGCCAGCAGTTTACGAATCGGGCGGGGGGGTCTTGTCGACATTCAGTACTTC. As protein: CASSLRIGRGGLVDIQYF.